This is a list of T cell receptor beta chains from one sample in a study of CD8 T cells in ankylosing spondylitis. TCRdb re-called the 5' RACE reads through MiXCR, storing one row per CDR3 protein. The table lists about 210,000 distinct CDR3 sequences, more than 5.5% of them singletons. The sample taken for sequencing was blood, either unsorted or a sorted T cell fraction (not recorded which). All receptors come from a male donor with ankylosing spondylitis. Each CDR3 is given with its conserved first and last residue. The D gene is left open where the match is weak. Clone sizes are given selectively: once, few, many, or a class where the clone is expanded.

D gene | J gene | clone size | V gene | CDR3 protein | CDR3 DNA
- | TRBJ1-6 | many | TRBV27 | CASSFALDSPLHF | TGTGCCAGCAGTTTTGCGCTAGATTCACCCCTCCACTTT
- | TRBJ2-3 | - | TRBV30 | CAWSRLRTDTQYF | TGTGCCTGGAGTAGACTTCGCACAGATACGCAGTATTTT
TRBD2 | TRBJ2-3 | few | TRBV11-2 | CASSLEFSGRVTDTQYF | TGTGCCAGCAGCTTAGAATTTTCCGGGAGGGTTACAGATACGCAGTATTTT
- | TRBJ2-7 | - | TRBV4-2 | CASSQEGGASYEQYF | TGTGCCAGCAGCCAAGAGGGCGGCGCCTCCTACGAGCAGTACTTC
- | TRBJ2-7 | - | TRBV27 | CASSSTRRSYEQYF | TGTGCCAGCAGTTCTACCAGGAGGTCCTACGAGCAGTACTTC
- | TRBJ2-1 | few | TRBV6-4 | CASSDLRGSEQFF | TGTGCCAGCAGTGACCTTCGGGGGAGTGAGCAGTTCTTC
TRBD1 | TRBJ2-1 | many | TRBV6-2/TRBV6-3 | CASRPRDRPAYNEQFF | TGTGCCAGCAGACCAAGGGACAGGCCAGCCTACAATGAGCAGTTCTTC
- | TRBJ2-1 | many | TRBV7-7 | CASSPQGLRKDEQFF | TGTGCTAGCAGCCCCCAAGGACTCCGTAAAGATGAGCAGTTCTTC
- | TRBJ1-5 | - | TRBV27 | CASSRDNSNQPQHF | TGTGCCAGCAGTAGGGACAACAGCAATCAGCCCCAGCATTTT
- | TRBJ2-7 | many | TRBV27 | CASSYASDYEQYF | TGTGCCAGCAGTTACGCTAGCGACTACGAGCAGTACTTC
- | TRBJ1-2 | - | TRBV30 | CAWSKIYGYTF | TGTGCCTGGAGTAAGATCTATGGCTACACCTTC
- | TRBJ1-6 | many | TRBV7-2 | CASSLLRGTSPLHF | TGTGCCAGCAGCTTACTTAGGGGTACTTCACCCCTCCACTTT
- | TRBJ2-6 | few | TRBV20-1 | CCARVPLAGANVLTF | TGCTGTGCTAGAGTCCCCCTGGCGGGGGCCAACGTCCTGACTTTC
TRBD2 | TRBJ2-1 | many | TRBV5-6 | CASSFMTSAYNEQFF | TGTGCCAGCAGCTTCATGACTAGCGCCTACAATGAGCAGTTCTTC
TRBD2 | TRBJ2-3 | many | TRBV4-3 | CASSQTSGSTDTQYF | TGCGCCAGCAGCCAGACTAGCGGGAGCACAGATACGCAGTATTTT
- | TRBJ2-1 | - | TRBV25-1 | CASSESLAYYNEQFF | TGTGCCAGCAGTGAATCCCTAGCGTATTACAATGAGCAGTTCTTC
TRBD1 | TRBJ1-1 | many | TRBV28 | CASSPGDRYTEAFF | TGTGCCAGCAGTCCCGGGGACAGGTACACTGAAGCTTTCTTT
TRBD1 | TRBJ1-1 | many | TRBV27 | CASSLGVRDRVAFF | TGTGCCAGCAGTTTAGGCGTTCGTGACAGGGTAGCTTTCTTT
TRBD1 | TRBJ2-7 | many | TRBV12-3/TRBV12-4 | CASSLVRDRYYEQYF | TGTGCCAGCAGTTTAGTGAGGGACAGATACTACGAGCAGTACTTC
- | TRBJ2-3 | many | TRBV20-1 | CSASKGSEPSSTDTQYF | TGCAGTGCTAGTAAAGGAAGCGAACCTTCTAGCACAGATACGCAGTATTTT
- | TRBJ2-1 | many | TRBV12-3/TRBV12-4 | CASSWDNNEQFF | TGTGCCAGCAGTTGGGACAACAATGAGCAGTTCTTC
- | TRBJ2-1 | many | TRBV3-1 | CASSQVGTEQFF | TGTGCCAGCAGCCAAGTGGGCACTGAGCAGTTCTTC
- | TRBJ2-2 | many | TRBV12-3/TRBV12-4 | CASRGTPDTGELFF | TGTGCCAGCAGGGGTACCCCAGACACCGGGGAGCTGTTTTTT
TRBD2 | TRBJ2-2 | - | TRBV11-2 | CASRRAGSGELFF | TGTGCCAGCAGAAGAGCGGGATCCGGGGAGCTGTTTTTT
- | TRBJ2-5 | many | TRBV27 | CASQGGQETQYF | TGTGCCAGTCAGGGGGGACAAGAGACCCAGTACTTC
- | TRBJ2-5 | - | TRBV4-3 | CASSQDPGAGETQYF | TGCGCCAGCAGCCAAGACCCAGGGGCGGGAGAGACCCAGTACTTC
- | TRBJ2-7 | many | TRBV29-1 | CSVEFSSYEQYF | TGCAGCGTTGAGTTTAGCTCCTACGAGCAGTACTTC
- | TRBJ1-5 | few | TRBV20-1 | CSARDLGQNNQPQHF | TGCAGTGCTAGAGATTTAGGACAGAACAATCAGCCCCAGCATTTT
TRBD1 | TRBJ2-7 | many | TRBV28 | CASSLDRGLSPLEQYF | TGTGCCAGCAGTTTAGACAGGGGGCTGTCCCCGCTCGAGCAGTACTTC
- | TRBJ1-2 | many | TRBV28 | CASSFRGDGYTF | TGTGCCAGCAGTTTTCGAGGGGATGGCTACACCTTC
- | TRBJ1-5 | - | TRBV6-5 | CASSSMDRGTLEQPQHF | TGTGCCAGCAGTTCTATGGACAGAGGTACCCTGGAGCAGCCCCAGCATTTT
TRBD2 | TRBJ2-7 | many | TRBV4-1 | CASSGGVGSYEQYF | TGCGCCAGCTCGGGAGGGGTCGGCTCCTACGAGCAGTACTTC
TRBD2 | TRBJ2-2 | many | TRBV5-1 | CASLDTRTSGGTGELFF | TGCGCCAGCCTCGACACTCGGACTAGCGGGGGCACCGGGGAGCTGTTTTTT
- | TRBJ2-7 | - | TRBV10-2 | CASSFTPETGYLYEQYF | TGCGCCAGCAGTTTTACCCCAGAAACAGGGTATCTCTACGAGCAGTACTTC
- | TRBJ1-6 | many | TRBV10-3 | CAIRRQANSPLHF | TGTGCCATCAGAAGACAGGCTAATTCACCCCTCCACTTT
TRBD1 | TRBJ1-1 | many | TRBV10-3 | CAISESTDREVVGTEAFF | TGTGCCATCAGTGAGTCGACCGACAGGGAGGTGGTAGGCACTGAAGCTTTCTTT
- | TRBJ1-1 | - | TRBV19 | CASSDGQNTEAFF | TGTGCCAGTAGCGACGGTCAGAACACTGAAGCTTTCTTT
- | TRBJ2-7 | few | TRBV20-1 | CSASTSPRGVEQYF | TGCAGTGCTTCTACAAGCCCCCGGGGAGTCGAGCAGTACTTC